The 31 T cell receptor beta chains in this list originate from one sample, sequenced in a study of blood T cell repertoires in COVID-19. The repertoire was sequenced with immunoSEQ multiplex PCR; TCRdb's copy has only in-frame clones and lacks some. The sample includes over 350,000 clones, 80% to 90% of them seen just once. The specimen sequenced was peripheral blood. The receptors originated from a woman between 25 and 40 years old with acute or convalescent COVID-19.

V usage is TRBV18 and J usage is TRBJ1-2, with D unresolved. The CDR3 covers 17 residues. Per the germline V gene, CDR1 is KGHSH and CDR2 is LQKENI. Trimming removed 0 bases from V and 3 bases from J, with 17 bases in between. CDR3 amino acids: CASSPPGSRGADYGYTF. CDR3 sequence (DNA): TGTGCCAGCTCACCACCGGGGTCTCGGGGAGCTGACTATGGCTACACCTTC.

In this sample, this clone turned up once. The chain carries TRBV6-2 or TRBV6-3 and TRBJ2-6; 8 bases are shared with TRBD2. Germline V gene data show CDR1 as MNHEY and CDR2 as SVGEGT. The ends lost 1 base at V and 2 bases at J; junction bases unmatched: 7. This CDR3 region has 18 residues. This CDR3 reads CASSYFGTRPAGANVLTF. CDR3 DNA sequence: TGTGCCAGCAGTTACTTCGGGACTAGACCTGCTGGGGCCAACGTCCTGACTTTC.

The chain has TRBV6-2 or TRBV6-3 and TRBJ2-7; 8 bases are shared with TRBD1. V shed 0 bases, J shed 2 bases, and the junction held 9 bases outside the gene matches. CDR3 length: 17 amino acids. Germline V gene data show CDR1 as MNHEY and CDR2 as SVGEGT. The CDR3, as DNA: TGTGCCAGCAGTTACTCTTGGACAGGGCCGATAGCCTACGAGCAGTACTTC. It encodes CASSYSWTGPIAYEQYF.

J is TRBJ2-7 and V is TRBV28; possibly TRBD2 for D (5 bases). V dropped 5 bases and J dropped 4 bases, with 12 bases sitting between them. Germline values: CDR1 MDHEN, CDR2 SYDVKM. This CDR3 contains 13 residues. CDR3 DNA sequence: TGTGCCAGCAGTCGGGGTGGGCCTTACGAGCAGTACTTC. Its translation: CASSRGGPYEQYF.

The chain is built from TRBV19 and TRBJ1-4; possible D gene TRBD1, 5 bases. Per the germline V gene, CDR1 is LNHDA and CDR2 is SQIVND (reference sequence). The V gene lost 3 bases and the J gene lost 0 bases, with 8 bases spanning the gap. The CDR3 consists of 15 residues. CDR3 amino acids: CASSIRAATNEKLFF. CDR3 coding DNA: TGTGCCAGTAGTATCAGGGCCGCAACTAATGAAAAACTGTTTTTT.

This chain uses TRBV23-1 with TRBJ1-5; no clear D. TRBV23-1 is classed as an ORF, of uncertain function. The CDR3 covers 14 residues. The germline V and J ends were trimmed by 8 bases and 6 bases, with 17 bases remaining between them. CDR3 DNA: TGCGCCAGCGGTCGGGGAGTCAGGCTTCAGCCCCAGCATTTT. Its protein product is CASGRGVRLQPQHF.

The V call is TRBV13, the J call TRBJ2-5; 7 bases match TRBD1. Looked up from germline, CDR1 is PRHDT and CDR2 is FYEKMQ (reference sequence). The CDR3 totals 14 residues. The trim removed 4 bases at V and 2 bases at J, leaving 4 bases unmatched. This chain's CDR3 is CASSSQGQQETQYF. The CDR3 nucleotides read TGTGCCAGCAGCTCACAGGGACAGCAAGAGACCCAGTACTTC.

The rearrangement links TRBV5-4 to TRBJ2-5; D gene unclear. CDR3 size: 13 residues. Trimming took 4 bases from V and 2 from J, leaving 9 bases between them. CDR1 and CDR2 from the germline V gene are SGHNT and YYREEE (reference sequence). The CDR3 sequence: CASSRDLQETQYF. The CDR3 region has the DNA TGTGCCAGCAGCAGAGACTTGCAAGAGACCCAGTACTTC.

This clone came up once. This chain joins TRBV7-9 and TRBJ2-5; 7 bases match TRBD2. Germline V gene data show CDR1 as SEHNR and CDR2 as FQNEAQ (reference sequence). This CDR3 is 13 amino acids long. V shed 3 bases and J 2 bases; nucleotides not matched to a gene: 0. The CDR3 nucleotides read TGTGCCAGCAGCTTTAGCGGGCAAGAGACCCAGTACTTC. Translating gives CASSFSGQETQYF. Full variable domain (outside the CDR3, taken from reference TRBV7-9 and TRBJ2-5): DTGVSQNPRHKITKRGQNVTFRCDPISEHNRLYWYRQTLGQGPEFLTYFQNEAQLEKSRLLSDRFSAERPKGSFSTLEIQRTEQGDSAMYLCASSFSGQETQYFGPGTRLLVL.

The J gene is TRBJ2-5, the V gene TRBV2, with D possibly TRBD2 on 6 matching bases. Trimming removed 8 bases at V and 2 bases at J, with 18 bases between. The CDR3 has 15 residues. CDR1 SNHLY and CDR2 FYNNEI come from the germline V gene. The DNA of the CDR3 is TGTGCCAGCTACTTTATAGGGCGGGGACAAGAGACCCAGTACTTC. Translated, it gives CASYFIGRGQETQYF.

This clone was observed a handful of times. The rearrangement links TRBV5-4 to TRBJ2-7; D may be TRBD2 (5 bases). The CDR3 is 14 amino acids. Germline lookup yields CDR1 SGHNT and CDR2 YYREEE (reference sequence). Trimming shortened V by 4 bases and J by 5 bases, and 16 bases separated the two germline ends. This CDR3 reads CASSRSVREDEQYF. The CDR3 DNA follows: TGTGCCAGCAGCCGTAGCGTTCGTGAGGACGAGCAGTACTTC.

This chain joins TRBV11-2 and TRBJ2-3; a possible D gene is TRBD1 (6 bases). Germline CDR1 is SGHAT and CDR2 is FQNNGV. With 1 base removed from V and 4 bases from J, the gap between germline ends came to 9 bases. The CDR3 loop spans 14 amino acids. For the CDR3, the DNA is TGTGCCAGCAGCTTAGCTGCAGGGGCAGATACGCAGTATTTT. Amino acid sequence: CASSLAAGADTQYF.

The chain has TRBV29-1 and TRBJ1-1; D possibly corresponds to TRBD1 (6 bases). The CDR3 extends over 11 amino acids. V was shortened by 8 bases and J by 6 bases, with 13 bases between the two germline ends. Germline CDR1 and CDR2: SQVTM and ANQGSEA. CDR3 DNA: TGCAGCTCCACTGGACAGCCTGAAGCTTTCTTT. This gives the protein CSSTGQPEAFF.

This chain links TRBV5-1 with TRBJ1-2, with D possibly being TRBD1 (5 bases). The CDR3 is 14 amino acids. Trimming stripped 1 base from V and 8 bases from J, with 15 bases between. CDR1 and CDR2 from the germline V gene are SGHRS and YFSETQ. CDR3 nucleotides: TGCGCCAGCAGCTTGAACAGCAGGGTAGGAGGCTACACCTTC. Its translation: CASSLNSRVGGYTF. The full variable domain, with the rest looked up from reference TRBV5-1 and TRBJ1-2, is KAGVTQTPRYLIKTRGQQVTLSCSPISGHRSVSWYQQTPGQGLQFLFEYFSETQRNKGNFPGRFSGRQFSNSRSEMNVSTLELGDSALYLCASSLNSRVGGYTFGSGTRLTVV.

The sample holds one count of this clone. V usage is TRBV7-3 and J usage is TRBJ2-4; 10 bases agree with TRBD1. This CDR3 spans 20 amino acids. The V gene's germline CDR1 is SGHTA and CDR2 FQGTGA. The junction had 17 bases not matched to a gene; V was cut back by 5 bases and J by 1 base. The CDR3 DNA sequence: TGTGCCAGCAGCCCAAAAGCCGGGACAGGGGCCTCCGGGGCCAAAAACATTCAGTACTTC. Translation: CASSPKAGTGASGAKNIQYF.

This sequence joins TRBV11-2 and TRBJ2-5; D unclear. The V gene's germline CDR1 is SGHAT and CDR2 FQNNGV. Between the trimmed V and J ends, which lost 1 base and 1 base, there was a span of 4 bases. The length of the CDR3 is 13 residues. The CDR3 spells CASSLVSQETQYF. CDR3 DNA: TGTGCCAGCAGCTTAGTCTCCCAAGAGACCCAGTACTTC.

This clone was counted a single time. The rearrangement links TRBV6-4 to TRBJ1-2; possible D gene TRBD1, 5 bases. The CDR3 is 15 amino acids. Germline CDR1 and CDR2: MRHNA and SNTAGT. Between the trimmed V and J ends, which lost 5 bases and 8 bases, there was a span of 21 bases. The CDR3 bases are TGTGCCAGCAGTATCAGGGAGACCGGGGGATGGGGCTACACCTTC. Encoded protein: CASSIRETGGWGYTF.

The rearrangement links TRBV3-1 (or the pseudogene TRBV3-2) to TRBJ2-3, with 10 positions matching TRBD2. The CDR3 is made up of 17 amino acids. Per germline, CDR1 LGHDT and CDR2 YNNKEL (reference sequence). The V and J ends lost 2 bases and 0 bases, in that order; junction bases with no gene match: 5. The CDR3 nucleotides are TGTGCCAGCAGCCAATTACTGACTAGCGGGAGCACAGATACGCAGTATTTT. This translates into CASSQLLTSGSTDTQYF.

This chain joins TRBV19 and TRBJ1-2; perhaps TRBD1 as D (5 bases). The CDR3 has 13 residues. Trimming took 8 bases from V and 3 from J, leaving 13 bases between them. The germline V gene encodes CDR1 LNHDA and CDR2 SQIVND (reference sequence). The CDR3 protein is CASESDSYYGYTF. The CDR3 DNA follows: TGTGCCAGTGAGTCCGACAGCTACTATGGCTACACCTTC.

The V and J genes are TRBV30 and TRBJ2-7, with a weak D call TRBD1 (5 bases). CDR1 GTSNPN and CDR2 SVGIG come from the germline V gene (reference sequence). V was trimmed by 4 bases and J by 0 bases, leaving 7 bases between them. The CDR3 sequence is 12 residues long. The CDR3 loop reads CAWKDNSYEQYF. The CDR3 DNA reads TGTGCCTGGAAGGACAACTCCTACGAGCAGTACTTC.

The CDR3 reads CASSLQNSNQPQHF. CDR3 nucleotides: TGTGCCAGCAGCCTTCAGAATAGCAATCAGCCCCAGCATTTT. The chain employs TRBV3-1 (or the pseudogene TRBV3-2) and TRBJ1-5; D not resolved. CDR3 length: 14 amino acids. Germline lookup yields CDR1 LGHDT and CDR2 YNNKEL (reference sequence). V was clipped by 4 bases and J by 0 bases, with 7 bases between them.

The chain employs TRBV11-2 and TRBJ2-5; 7 nucleotides align to TRBD2. V gave up 0 bases and J gave up 4 bases; unmatched junction bases: 5. This CDR3 has 15 amino acids. Germline CDR1 reads SGHAT; CDR2 reads FQNNGV. Here the CDR3 DNA reads TGTGCCAGCAGCTTAGATCGGGGGGACCTAGAGACCCAGTACTTC. Encoded protein: CASSLDRGDLETQYF. Supplemented by reference TRBV11-2 and TRBJ2-5, the full variable domain reads EAGVAQSPRYKIIEKRQSVAFWCNPISGHATLYWYQQILGQGPKLLIQFQNNGVVDDSQLPKDRFSAERLKGVDSTLKIQPAKLEDSAVYLCASSLDRGDLETQYFGPGTRLLVL.

The rearrangement links TRBV12-3 or TRBV12-4 to TRBJ2-5, with D maybe TRBD1 (6 bases). V lost 3 bases, J lost 5 bases, and 10 bases lay in between. This CDR3 is built from 13 residues. This chain's CDR3 is CASSLTGWETQYF. As DNA, the CDR3 is TGTGCCAGCAGTTTGACAGGATGGGAGACCCAGTACTTC.

This chain joins TRBV30 and TRBJ2-2; tentative D call: TRBD1 (6 bases). Germline loops: CDR1 GTSNPN, CDR2 SVGIG (reference sequence). V lost 2 bases and J lost 4, with 14 bases in between. The CDR3 has 15 amino acids. Here the CDR3 reads CAWSHLTGATGELFF. CDR3 nucleotide sequence: TGTGCCTGGAGTCACCTGACAGGAGCCACCGGGGAGCTGTTTTTT.

The chain is built from TRBV11-2 and TRBJ2-7; TRBD1 might be the D (6 bases). The CDR3 spans 12 residues. The germline V gene has CDR1 SGHAT and CDR2 FQNNGV. V was trimmed by 5 bases and J by 2 bases, leaving 7 bases between them. CDR3: CASSAGAYEQYF. In nucleotides, the CDR3 is TGTGCCAGCAGCGCAGGGGCCTACGAGCAGTACTTC.

The chain recombines TRBV5-4 with TRBJ2-6, with TRBD1 identical over 7 bases. The trim removed 4 bases at V and 4 bases at J, leaving 14 bases unmatched. The CDR3 is 18 residues long. Germline CDR1 reads SGHNT; CDR2 reads YYREEE (reference sequence). The CDR3 loop reads CASSHGKTGIPGANVLTF. The CDR3 DNA sequence: TGTGCCAGCAGCCATGGCAAGACAGGGATCCCCGGGGCCAACGTCCTGACTTTC.

The chain has TRBV19 and TRBJ2-1; D is perhaps TRBD1 (5 bases). CDR3 length: 12 amino acids. The germline V gene encodes CDR1 LNHDA and CDR2 SQIVND (reference sequence). Trimming removed 6 bases at V and 10 bases at J, with 13 bases between. CDR3 protein: CASSLRGYEQFF. CDR3 coding DNA: TGTGCCAGTAGCCTAAGGGGTTACGAGCAGTTCTTC.

This clone was seen only once. The chain links TRBV18 to TRBJ1-1; D unresolved. The germline V and J ends were trimmed by 6 bases and 3 bases, with 11 bases remaining between them. Germline V gene sequence: CDR1 KGHSH, CDR2 LQKENI. This CDR3 spans 13 amino acids. For the CDR3, the DNA is TGTGCCAGCTCCTATAGCGAATACACTGAAGCTTTCTTT. As protein: CASSYSEYTEAFF.

The chain recombines TRBV12-5 with TRBJ2-2, with a possible D match to TRBD1 (6 bases). The CDR3 totals 16 residues. Germline CDR1 LGHNT, CDR2 FRNRAP. V was clipped by 0 bases and J by 7 bases, with 15 bases between them. Here the CDR3 DNA reads TGTGCTAGTGGTTTGGTACAGGGCAATTTCATCGGGGAGCTGTTTTTT. Its translation: CASGLVQGNFIGELFF.

This chain connects TRBV28 to TRBJ2-1, with 12 positions matching TRBD2. V lost 7 bases and J lost 2; bases outside the gene matches: 9. Germline V CDR1 and CDR2: MDHEN, SYDVKM. The CDR3 loop spans 17 amino acids. This CDR3 reads CASKTSSGGAAYNEQFF. The DNA of the CDR3 is TGTGCCAGCAAAACCTCTAGCGGGGGGGCCGCCTACAATGAGCAGTTCTTC. The variable domain in full, with the rest retrieved from reference TRBV28 and TRBJ2-1, is DVKVTQSSRYLVKRTGEKVFLECVQDMDHENMFWYRQDPGLGLRLIYFSYDVKMKEKGDIPEGYSVSREKKERFSLILESASTNQTSMYLCASKTSSGGAAYNEQFFGPGTRLTVL.

This clone was counted only a few times. This rearrangement joins TRBV6-2 or TRBV6-3 to TRBJ2-5, with D possibly being TRBD1 (5 bases). The CDR3 sequence is 14 residues long. Germline V gene sequence: CDR1 MNHEY, CDR2 SVGEGT. V was clipped by 6 bases and J by 4 bases, with 15 bases between them. Here the CDR3 DNA reads TGTGCCAGCAGCCTAAAGACAGTTCCAGAGACCCAGTACTTC. Its protein is CASSLKTVPETQYF.